The 31 T cell receptor beta chains reported below all come from one sample, sequenced in a study of T-cell reconstitution after alpha-beta-depleted transplantation in children (dated by TCRdb to 2016 to 2018). The library was built by means of PCR. Sequencing used an Illumina HiSeq 2500. Molecular barcoding was employed in the preparation of TCR libraries, with unique molecular identifiers being used to normalize TCRbeta repertoire quantification. Using fastp trimming at Q25 and MiXCR clonotype assembly, TCRdb reanalyzed the public sequencing data and kept in-frame beta chains. When rows share a CDR3 protein, they turn into one entry using the most common DNA and genes. For this sample there are around 50,000 distinct CDR3 sequences; around 56% appear just once. The ten most abundant clones make up 35% to 40% of the sample. The treatment or condition label corresponds to: allogeneic hematopoietic cell transplantation with graft depleted of TCRalphabeta T cells and CD19 B cells.

The sample consisted of peripheral blood, taken before TCRalphabeta/CD19-depleted stem cell transplant. The receptors were sampled from a boy in the first two years of life with SCID, due to receive a stem cell transplant.

The J gene is TRBJ2-1, the V gene TRBV6-1, with TRBD1 matching 11 bases. CDR1 and CDR2 (germline): MNHNS, SASEGT. V shed 7 bases, J shed 3 bases, and the junction held 5 bases outside the gene matches. The CDR3 length is 15 residues. CDR3 coding DNA: TGTGCCAGCACTCTCGGGACAGGGGGCTACAATGAGCAGTTCTTC. Translating gives CASTLGTGGYNEQFF.

There are a few counts of this clonotype. The chain carries TRBV7-3 and TRBJ2-1; perhaps TRBD1 as D (5 bases). This CDR3 contains 15 residues. V lost 5 bases to trimming and J lost 6 bases, with 17 bases between them. Germline values: CDR1 SGHTA, CDR2 FQGTGA. This CDR3 is CASSPTPQGSNEQFF. Here the CDR3 DNA reads TGTGCCAGCAGCCCCACCCCCCAGGGAAGCAATGAGCAGTTCTTC.

This clonotype was seen only once. The J gene is TRBJ2-3, the V gene TRBV9; no firm D call. The V gene lost 0 bases and the J gene lost 2 bases, with 13 bases spanning the gap. The length of the CDR3 is 16 residues. Germline V gives CDR1 SGDLS, CDR2 YYNGEE. The CDR3: CASSVVGRSDTDTQYF. CDR3 in DNA: TGTGCCAGCAGCGTAGTTGGACGGTCTGACACAGATACGCAGTATTTT.

This clonotype has only one observation. The V and J genes are TRBV12-3 or TRBV12-4 and TRBJ1-2; no definite D call. Trimming removed 2 bases from V and 4 bases from J, with 8 bases in between. This CDR3 has 13 amino acids. The CDR3 protein is CASSLTAAYGYTF. Written as DNA, the CDR3 is TGTGCCAGCAGTTTAACGGCAGCCTATGGCTACACCTTC.

This clonotype showed up just a few times. The chain links TRBV6-2 or TRBV6-3 to TRBJ2-3, with D possibly called TRBD1 or TRBD2 (5 bases each). CDR1 and CDR2 from the germline V gene are MNHEY and SVGEGT. Trimming took off 6 bases at V and 4 bases at J, with 14 bases between the two ends. CDR3 length: 14 residues. CDR3 bases: TGTGCCAGCAGCCTCTCGGGGCCCCCAGATACGCAGTATTTT. Its protein product is CASSLSGPPDTQYF.

The chain uses TRBV7-2 and TRBJ2-5; 7 bases line up with TRBD2. The CDR3 length is 17 residues. The germline V gene encodes CDR1 SGHTA and CDR2 FQGNSA. The ends lost 0 bases at V and 0 bases at J; junction bases unmatched: 7. The CDR3 here is CASSLAASGLYQETQYF. CDR3 DNA sequence: TGTGCCAGCAGCTTAGCGGCTAGCGGACTGTACCAAGAGACCCAGTACTTC. The variable domain in full, completed from reference TRBV7-2 and TRBJ2-5, reads GAGVSQSPSNKVTEKGKDVELRCDPISGHTALYWYRQSLGQGLEFLIYFQGNSAPDKSGLPSDRFSAERTGGSVSTLTIQRTQQEDSAVYLCASSLAASGLYQETQYFGPGTRLLVL.

This clonotype was seen more than once but under ten times. This chain links TRBV6-2 or TRBV6-3 with TRBJ2-1, with D unclear. The CDR3 contains 12 residues. V lost 7 bases, J lost 2 bases, and 6 bases lay in between. Germline V gene lookup returns CDR1 MNHEY and CDR2 SVGEGT. CDR3 sequence (DNA): TGTGCCAGCACTTCCACCTACAATGAGCAGTTCTTC. Protein: CASTSTYNEQFF.

The rearrangement joins TRBV5-5 to TRBJ1-1, with D possibly matching TRBD1 (5 bases). The CDR3 loop spans 18 amino acids. Germline V lookup: CDR1 SGHKS, CDR2 YYEKEE (reference sequence). Trimming stripped 6 bases from V and 2 bases from J, with 26 bases between. For the CDR3, the DNA is TGTGCCAGCACCCTACACTTCACGGGGGTATCAGCTAACACTGAAGCTTTCTTT. Its protein product is CASTLHFTGVSANTEAFF.

This clonotype was detected a few times. V usage is TRBV7-9 and J usage is TRBJ2-1; the D gene is possibly TRBD2 (5 bases). Deletions cut 5 bases from V and 10 bases from J, with 15 bases between. Germline CDR1 is SEHNR and CDR2 is FQNEAQ (reference sequence). The CDR3 consists of 13 residues. This CDR3 is CASSPPGIGEQFF. The CDR3 bases are TGTGCCAGCAGCCCACCGGGAATCGGAGAGCAGTTCTTC.

The genes are TRBV20-1 and TRBJ1-5, with D possibly matching TRBD1 (5 bases). Germline V lookup: CDR1 DFQATT, CDR2 SNEGSKA (reference sequence). The CDR3 extends over 12 amino acids. The CDR3 bases are TGCAGCCTGGGGAGGGGAGATCAGCCCCAGCATTTT. Its protein product is CSLGRGDQPQHF.

This clonotype was observed a few times. The chain couples TRBV4-3 to TRBJ2-3, with 8 bases lining up with TRBD2. CDR1 and CDR2 (germline): LGHNA, YSLEER. The CDR3 totals 15 residues. V lost 2 bases and J lost 4; bases outside the gene matches: 5. Here the CDR3 reads CASSQKSGGPDTQYF. In DNA, the CDR3 is TGCGCCAGCAGCCAAAAAAGCGGGGGCCCAGATACGCAGTATTTT.

This clonotype came up a few times. This rearrangement joins TRBV20-1 to TRBJ2-5; D possibly corresponds to TRBD1 (6 bases). The length of the CDR3 is 14 residues. Germline values: CDR1 DFQATT, CDR2 SNEGSKA (reference sequence). V dropped 0 bases and J dropped 2 bases, with 10 bases sitting between them. CDR3 nucleotide sequence: TGCAGTGCTAGAGAGGCAGGACAGCAAGAGACCCAGTACTTC. This sequence encodes CSAREAGQQETQYF.

This clonotype was observed a few times. This rearrangement joins TRBV6-4 to TRBJ2-1; D may be TRBD1 or TRBD2 (5 bases each). CDR1 MRHNA and CDR2 SNTAGT come from the germline V gene. Trimming removed 5 bases from V and 9 bases from J, with 14 bases in between. This CDR3 region has 13 residues. The CDR3 DNA sequence: TGTGCCAGCAGTAGCGAGGGGCATGGTGAGCAGTTCTTC. It encodes CASSSEGHGEQFF.

The chain is built from TRBV28 and TRBJ1-4; 8 bases line up with TRBD1. V gave up 5 bases and J gave up 6 bases; unmatched junction bases: 8. The CDR3 spans 15 residues. Germline lookup yields CDR1 MDHEN and CDR2 SYDVKM. CDR3 residues: CASSPWNRGDEKLFF. CDR3 nucleotide sequence: TGTGCCAGCAGTCCTTGGAACAGGGGGGATGAAAAACTGTTTTTT. Using reference TRBV28 and TRBJ1-4 for the parts outside the CDR3, the full variable domain is DVKVTQSSRYLVKRTGEKVFLECVQDMDHENMFWYRQDPGLGLRLIYFSYDVKMKEKGDIPEGYSVSREKKERFSLILESASTNQTSMYLCASSPWNRGDEKLFFGSGTQLSVL.

The chain is built from TRBV20-1 and TRBJ1-3, with TRBD1 identical over 9 bases. V lost 3 bases, J lost 4 bases, and 7 bases stayed unmatched. The CDR3 loop spans 15 amino acids. The germline V gene encodes CDR1 DFQATT and CDR2 SNEGSKA (reference sequence). In nucleotides, the CDR3 is TGCAGTGCTAGGGGAGACAGGGGGTCCGGAAACACCATATATTTT. Its protein product is CSARGDRGSGNTIYF.

This clonotype has a handful of counts. The chain joins TRBV25-1 to TRBJ1-2; 11 nucleotides line up with TRBD1. After removal of 6 bases from V and 7 bases from J, the junction contained 7 bases not matched to a gene. The CDR3 totals 14 residues. Germline CDR1 reads MGHDK; CDR2 reads SYGVNS. CDR3 in amino acids: CASSLGQGAGGYTF. In DNA form, the CDR3 reads TGTGCCAGCAGCCTTGGACAGGGGGCGGGTGGCTACACCTTC.

The chain recombines TRBV7-2 with TRBJ2-1, with TRBD2 as a possible D gene (6 bases). V lost 5 bases and J 9 bases, leaving 17 bases between the germline ends. CDR3 length: 14 residues. CDR1 SGHTA and CDR2 FQGNSA come from the germline V gene. The CDR3 coding sequence is TGTGCCAGCAGCCCCCTGACTAGTTGGGGTGAGCAGTTCTTC. Its translation: CASSPLTSWGEQFF.

The chain joins TRBV6-2 or TRBV6-3 to TRBJ2-1, with D possibly TRBD2 on 8 matching bases. Germline V gene lookup returns CDR1 MNHEY and CDR2 SVGEGT. The ends were cut back, 2 bases at V and 7 bases at J, with 15 bases in the middle. This CDR3 comprises 15 residues. CDR3 in DNA: TGTGCCAGCAGTTACGGACTAGCCAGGGGGAATGAGCAGTTCTTC. This encodes CASSYGLARGNEQFF.

This chain connects TRBV20-1 to TRBJ2-2; 7 nucleotides line up with TRBD2. In germline, CDR1 is DFQATT, CDR2 SNEGSKA (reference sequence). V was pared by 1 base and J by 5 bases, with 16 bases of the junction left unmatched. CDR3 length: 18 residues. DNA of the CDR3: TGCAGTGCTAGAGCCTACCTGAGCCGCGGGGGTCGAACCGGGGAGCTGTTTTTT. It translates to CSARAYLSRGGRTGELFF.

V is TRBV28 and J is TRBJ2-1, with TRBD2 as a possible D gene (6 bases). The germline V and J ends were trimmed by 9 bases and 5 bases, with 17 bases remaining between them. Germline values: CDR1 MDHEN, CDR2 SYDVKM. The CDR3 consists of 14 residues. CDR3 protein: CARGSGGSNNEQFF. The CDR3 region has the DNA TGTGCCAGGGGCTCTGGGGGGTCAAACAATGAGCAGTTCTTC. Full variable domain (missing parts from reference TRBV28 and TRBJ2-1): DVKVTQSSRYLVKRTGEKVFLECVQDMDHENMFWYRQDPGLGLRLIYFSYDVKMKEKGDIPEGYSVSREKKERFSLILESASTNQTSMYLCARGSGGSNNEQFFGPGTRLTVL.

V is TRBV6-4 and J is TRBJ2-4; D unclear. The germline V and J ends were trimmed by 6 bases and 4 bases, with 28 bases remaining between them. Germline V lookup: CDR1 MRHNA, CDR2 SNTAGT. This CDR3 spans 19 amino acids. As DNA, the CDR3 is TGTGCCAGCAGCTCCCCCTTCTGGGTCTCGTCCCCGTCGAAAAACATTCAGTACTTC. Its translation is CASSSPFWVSSPSKNIQYF.

This clonotype occurred once. CDR3 DNA: TGTGCCAGCAGCCTGGAAGCAGGGTTAAAAACTGAAGCTTTCTTT. Its protein product is CASSLEAGLKTEAFF. J is TRBJ1-1 and V is TRBV12-3 or TRBV12-4, with D possibly TRBD1 on 5 matching bases. This CDR3 is 15 amino acids long. The germline V and J ends were trimmed by 6 bases and 5 bases, with 19 bases remaining between them.

This chain's CDR3 is CASSPGTAITDTQYF. DNA for the CDR3: TGTGCCAGCAGCCCCGGGACAGCAATCACAGATACGCAGTATTTT. The chain links TRBV7-2 to TRBJ2-3, with 7 bases lining up with TRBD1. From germline, CDR1 is SGHTA and CDR2 FQGNSA. V shed 5 bases, J shed 2 bases, and the junction held 7 bases outside the gene matches. The CDR3 has 15 residues.

This chain uses TRBV15 with TRBJ1-1; 7 nucleotides agree with TRBD1. The CDR3 consists of 13 residues. Germline V gene sequence: CDR1 LNHNV, CDR2 YYDKDF (reference sequence). J lost 8 bases, V lost 0 bases, and 3 bases had no gene match. CDR3 sequence: CATSRERDREAFF. The CDR3 coding sequence is TGTGCCACCAGCAGAGAGAGGGACAGAGAAGCTTTCTTT.

The chain is built from TRBV5-1 and TRBJ2-3, with 11 bases lining up with TRBD2. The CDR3 spans 16 residues. Germline trimming cut 4 bases from V and 3 bases from J; bases unmatched to any gene: 7. Germline loops: CDR1 SGHRS, CDR2 YFSETQ. In nucleotides, the CDR3 is TGCGCCAGCAGCCCTCCTAGCGGGGGGAGTACAGATACGCAGTATTTT. Translating it yields CASSPPSGGSTDTQYF.

This sequence joins TRBV6-1 and TRBJ2-1, with 7 nucleotides matching TRBD1. The trim removed 6 bases at V and 4 bases at J, leaving 9 bases unmatched. This CDR3 comprises 15 residues. Germline V gene data show CDR1 as MNHNS and CDR2 as SASEGT. The CDR3 region has the DNA TGTGCCAGCAGCGCGCGGACAGGACAATACAATGAGCAGTTCTTC. Translation: CASSARTGQYNEQFF.

The CDR3 DNA follows: TGTGCCAGCAGCTTTCGGGGGGCTCTTTTCTCTGGAAACACCATATATTTT. It translates to CASSFRGALFSGNTIYF. The chain is built from TRBV7-8 and TRBJ1-3; D might be TRBD1 (6 bases). The CDR3 loop spans 17 amino acids. V was cut by 3 bases and J by 0 bases, with 15 bases left in between. Germline V gene sequence: CDR1 SGHVS, CDR2 FQNEAQ.

The CDR3: CASSYTGTSGYEQYF. CDR3 DNA sequence: TGTGCCAGCAGCTATACCGGGACTAGCGGTTACGAGCAGTACTTC. The chain combines TRBV27 with TRBJ2-7; 11 nucleotides line up with TRBD2. V lost 6 bases to trimming and J lost 4 bases; unmatched junction nucleotides: 8. The CDR3 covers 15 residues. CDR1 and CDR2 from the germline V gene are MNHEY and SMNVEV (reference sequence).

This clonotype was found a few times. The V call is TRBV15, the J call TRBJ2-3, with a tentative D call TRBD1 (6 bases). The germline gives CDR1 LNHNV, CDR2 YYDKDF (reference sequence). V lost 8 bases, J lost 0 bases, and 9 bases lay in between. The CDR3 has 13 amino acids. Here the CDR3 DNA reads TGTGCCACCGAGAGGGGGAGCACAGATACGCAGTATTTT. This encodes CATERGSTDTQYF. Full variable domain (missing parts from reference TRBV15 and TRBJ2-3): DAMVIQNPRYQVTQFGKPVTLSCSQTLNHNVMYWYQQKSSQAPKLLFHYYDKDFNNEADTPDNFQSRRPNTSFCFLDIRSPGLGDTAMYLCATERGSTDTQYFGPGTRLTVL.

This clonotype showed up many times. The CDR3 here is CASSPPGGGAPDTQYF. CDR3 coding DNA: TGTGCCAGCAGCCCTCCGGGCGGGGGGGCGCCAGATACGCAGTATTTT. The chain has TRBV7-9 and TRBJ2-3; the match to TRBD2 covers 9 bases. Unmatched junction bases numbered 10, after V lost 5 bases and J lost 4 bases. CDR3 size: 16 residues. Germline CDR1 SEHNR, CDR2 FQNEAQ (reference sequence).

The V call is TRBV13, the J call TRBJ2-7, with a weak D call TRBD2 (6 bases). The CDR3 spans 13 residues. CDR1 and CDR2 (germline): PRHDT, FYEKMQ (reference sequence). V was clipped by 3 bases and J by 5 bases, with 11 bases between them. CDR3 loop: CASSFRGTDEQYF. The DNA of the CDR3 is TGTGCCAGCAGCTTCCGGGGGACCGACGAGCAGTACTTC.